This T cell receptor (beta chain) was obtained from a study of Tregs in tolerant kidney transplant recipients. The study, taken as a whole, reports: This study did not directly address biological reproducibility. Validation in larger populations is needed because few patients were studied.

With regard to this clone: Its antigen is unidentified.

Profiling relied on immunoSEQ multiplex PCR, and the TCRdb table lists in-frame clones only, not all of them. Of approximately 69,000 clones in the sample, 85% to 90% are singletons; the top ten hold more than 0.35%. CD4+CD25+CD127- Tregs, CD4+CD25- non-Tregs, CD4 and CD8 cells were sorted. This receptor was taken from a human donor who received a combined kidney and bone marrow transplant. The material sequenced was CD4+ T cells from blood, taken before the transplant.

CDR3 bases: TGTGCCGCGGCCAACAGGGGGCTTTCGAGTGGTGAGCAGTTCTTC. Its protein is CAAANRGLSSGEQFF. The rearrangement links TRBV19 to TRBJ2-1, with 9 nucleotides matching TRBD1. Germline V CDR1 and CDR2: LNHDA, SQIVND (reference sequence). There are 15 residues in the CDR3. The V and J ends lost 11 bases and 9 bases, in that order; junction bases with no gene match: 17.